This T cell receptor (beta chain) was captured in a study of prognosis after radiotherapy for stage I lung cancer. Blood was drawn (approximately 5.8 milliliters of peripheral blood) at each of two time points. Starting from genomic DNA, TCR beta CDR3 was amplified through two-round multiplex PCR. Initially, in first-round PCR, primers specific to each TRBV and TRBJ gene were used. TCRdb re-derived calls from the multiplex PCR reads in MiXCR, one entry per CDR3 protein. Of 11,000 to 15,000 distinct CDR3 sequences listed, about a quarter are singletons. This clonotype was observed many times. Per germline, CDR1 SGHTA and CDR2 FQGNSA. Trimming at V came to 0 bases and at J to 2 bases, leaving 3 bases not matched to a gene. The CDR3 has 15 amino acids.

The clonotype comes from a donor aged 50 or older with non-small cell lung cancer. Sequences were derived from PBMCs, sampled before or after stereotactic body radiation therapy (not recorded which). The chain employs TRBV7-2 and TRBJ2-7; 8 bases fit TRBD2. The CDR3: CASSLATSGAYEQYF. CDR3 nucleotide sequence: TGTGCCAGCAGCTTAGCCACTAGCGGAGCCTACGAGCAGTACTTC.